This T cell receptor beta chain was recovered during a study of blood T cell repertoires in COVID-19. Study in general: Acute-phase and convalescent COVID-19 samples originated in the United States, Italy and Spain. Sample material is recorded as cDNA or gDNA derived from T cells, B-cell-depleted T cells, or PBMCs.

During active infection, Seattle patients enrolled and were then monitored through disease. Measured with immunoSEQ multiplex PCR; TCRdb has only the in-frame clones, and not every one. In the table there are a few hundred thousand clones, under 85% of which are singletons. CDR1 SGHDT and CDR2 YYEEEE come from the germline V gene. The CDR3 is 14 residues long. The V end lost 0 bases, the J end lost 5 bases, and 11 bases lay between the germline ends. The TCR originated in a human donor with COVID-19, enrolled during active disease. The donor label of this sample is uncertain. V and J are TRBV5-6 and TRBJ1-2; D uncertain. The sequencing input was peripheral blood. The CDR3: CASSLEGRLYGYTF. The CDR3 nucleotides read TGTGCCAGCAGCTTGGAAGGCAGGTTGTATGGCTACACCTTC.